These T cell receptor beta chains were read from a single sample in a study of blood T cell repertoires in COVID-19. The repertoire was sequenced with immunoSEQ multiplex PCR; TCRdb's copy has only in-frame clones and lacks some. The table lists roughly 200,000 clones, just under 80% of them singletons. Material for sequencing was peripheral blood. These receptors came from a man in his 70s with active or convalescent COVID-19. Each CDR3 is given with its conserved first and last residue. D genes are given only for firm matches. The size field is filled for only some rows; it gives once, few, many or a size class.

d_call: TRBD2
clone_size: NA
j_call: TRBJ2-7
v_call: TRBV5-6
cdr3_nt: TGTGCCAGCAGCTTTTTCCTGACCCTAGACGGGAGGAGCTCCTACGAGCAGTACTTC
cdr3_aa: CASSFFLTLDGRSSYEQYF

d_call: NA
clone_size: NA
j_call: TRBJ2-7
v_call: TRBV7-2
cdr3_nt: TGTGCCAGCAGCTTAGCAGGGGGAGGGGCTTCCTACGAGCAGTACTTC
cdr3_aa: CASSLAGGGASYEQYF

d_call: NA
clone_size: NA
j_call: TRBJ2-3
v_call: TRBV18
cdr3_nt: TGTGCCAGCTCATCAGAAGATACGCAGTATTTT
cdr3_aa: CASSSEDTQYF

d_call: TRBD2
clone_size: NA
j_call: TRBJ2-3
v_call: TRBV11-2
cdr3_nt: TGTGCCAGCAGCTTAGACGCTAGCGGGATATATACGCAGTATTTT
cdr3_aa: CASSLDASGIYTQYF

d_call: TRBD1
clone_size: NA
j_call: TRBJ1-2
v_call: TRBV18
cdr3_nt: TGTGCCAGCTCACCGACAGGGGAAGGCTATGGCTACACCTTC
cdr3_aa: CASSPTGEGYGYTF

d_call: TRBD2
clone_size: NA
j_call: TRBJ2-3
v_call: TRBV27
cdr3_nt: TGTGCCAGCAGTTTAGGTAGCGGGAGGGGTGATACGCAGTATTTT
cdr3_aa: CASSLGSGRGDTQYF

d_call: NA
clone_size: once
j_call: TRBJ2-7
v_call: TRBV5-1
cdr3_nt: TGCGCCAGCAGCTTCCGTGGAGGGGAGTTGGAGTACTTC
cdr3_aa: CASSFRGGELEYF

d_call: TRBD2
clone_size: NA
j_call: TRBJ2-5
v_call: TRBV7-9
cdr3_nt: TGTGCCAGCAGCTTCGCTAGCGGGGGGGCGGAGACCCAGTACTTC
cdr3_aa: CASSFASGGAETQYF

d_call: TRBD1
clone_size: NA
j_call: TRBJ1-2
v_call: TRBV5-6
cdr3_nt: TGTGCCAGCACCAATTCAGGACAGGCGGCCTATGGCTACACCTTC
cdr3_aa: CASTNSGQAAYGYTF

d_call: TRBD2
clone_size: NA
j_call: TRBJ2-5
v_call: TRBV5-4
cdr3_nt: TGTGCCAGCAGCTTGGGGGGGACTAGCGGGATATCCGAGACCCAGTACTTC
cdr3_aa: CASSLGGTSGISETQYF

d_call: TRBD1
clone_size: NA
j_call: TRBJ2-1
v_call: TRBV24-1
cdr3_nt: TGTGCCACCAGTGGCTTCGGGACAGGGGTCGATGAGCAGTTCTTC
cdr3_aa: CATSGFGTGVDEQFF

d_call: NA
clone_size: NA
j_call: TRBJ1-5
v_call: TRBV12-3/TRBV12-4
cdr3_nt: TGTGCCAGCAGTTTAGCGTCGTGGAGGCCCCAGCATTTT
cdr3_aa: CASSLASWRPQHF

d_call: NA
clone_size: NA
j_call: TRBJ1-1
v_call: TRBV13
cdr3_nt: TGTGCCAGCAGCTTTGCGGGGGGGGACACTGAAGCTTTCTTT
cdr3_aa: CASSFAGGDTEAFF

d_call: TRBD1
clone_size: NA
j_call: TRBJ1-2
v_call: TRBV3-1/TRBV3-2
cdr3_nt: TGTGCCAGCAGCCAAGGGGACAGTATGCGTGGCGGCTACACCTTC
cdr3_aa: CASSQGDSMRGGYTF

d_call: TRBD1
clone_size: NA
j_call: TRBJ2-1
v_call: TRBV6-7
cdr3_nt: TGTGCCAGCAGGCCACGAGGGACAGGTCACAATGAGCAGTTCTTC
cdr3_aa: CASRPRGTGHNEQFF

d_call: NA
clone_size: NA
j_call: TRBJ1-3
v_call: TRBV29-1
cdr3_nt: TGCAGCGTTAGGGAGGGAAACACCATATATTTT
cdr3_aa: CSVREGNTIYF

d_call: NA
clone_size: NA
j_call: TRBJ2-4
v_call: TRBV19
cdr3_nt: TGTGCCAGTAGCGCAGGGTTGGCGGACAAAAACATTCAGTACTTC
cdr3_aa: CASSAGLADKNIQYF

d_call: NA
clone_size: few
j_call: TRBJ1-5
v_call: TRBV2
cdr3_nt: TGTGCCAGCAGGACGGGATTTGCTTACGCCCAGCATTTT
cdr3_aa: CASRTGFAYAQHF

d_call: TRBD1
clone_size: once
j_call: TRBJ1-6
v_call: TRBV5-4
cdr3_nt: TGTGCCAGCAGCTCCCCCGGGACAGGGGAATCACCCCTCCACTTT
cdr3_aa: CASSSPGTGESPLHF

d_call: NA
clone_size: few
j_call: TRBJ1-2
v_call: TRBV19
cdr3_nt: TGTGCCAGTAGCACTACGTCGGCTAACTATGGCTACACCTTC
cdr3_aa: CASSTTSANYGYTF

d_call: TRBD2
clone_size: NA
j_call: TRBJ2-3
v_call: TRBV19
cdr3_nt: TGTGCCAGTGGTAGTAGCGGGGCCCAAGATACGCAGTATTTT
cdr3_aa: CASGSSGAQDTQYF

d_call: NA
clone_size: few
j_call: TRBJ2-3
v_call: TRBV9
cdr3_nt: TGTGCCAGCAGCTTTAACACAGATACGCAGTATTTT
cdr3_aa: CASSFNTDTQYF

d_call: NA
clone_size: NA
j_call: TRBJ1-6
v_call: TRBV7-9
cdr3_nt: TGTGCCAGCTCCCACAGTGGTTCACCCCTCCACTTT
cdr3_aa: CASSHSGSPLHF

d_call: TRBD1
clone_size: NA
j_call: TRBJ1-4
v_call: TRBV5-4
cdr3_nt: TGTGCCAGCAGCTCGCAGGGGACAGGGAATGAAAAACTGTTTTTT
cdr3_aa: CASSSQGTGNEKLFF

d_call: NA
clone_size: NA
j_call: TRBJ1-1
v_call: TRBV2
cdr3_nt: TGTGCCAGCAGAGTTACAGTAACTGAAGCTTTCTTT
cdr3_aa: CASRVTVTEAFF

d_call: TRBD1
clone_size: NA
j_call: TRBJ2-3
v_call: TRBV15
cdr3_nt: TGTGCCACCAGCCGAGACAGGGGGGAAGCAGATACGCAGTATTTT
cdr3_aa: CATSRDRGEADTQYF

d_call: NA
clone_size: NA
j_call: TRBJ2-7
v_call: TRBV12-3/TRBV12-4
cdr3_nt: TGTGCCAGCAGCCCGGGACAAGCCTACGAGCAGTACTTC
cdr3_aa: CASSPGQAYEQYF

d_call: NA
clone_size: NA
j_call: TRBJ2-1
v_call: TRBV15
cdr3_nt: TGTGCCACCAGCAGGGGTTTTTTTGGAGACGACTACAATGAGCAGTTCTTC
cdr3_aa: CATSRGFFGDDYNEQFF

d_call: TRBD2
clone_size: NA
j_call: TRBJ2-3
v_call: TRBV10-3
cdr3_nt: TGTGCCATCAGTGATAGCGGGGGGGCTGATACGCAGTATTTT
cdr3_aa: CAISDSGGADTQYF

d_call: NA
clone_size: NA
j_call: TRBJ1-1
v_call: TRBV11-2
cdr3_nt: TGTGCCAGCAGCCCGCAGACCCGCGGGACTGAAGCTTTCTTT
cdr3_aa: CASSPQTRGTEAFF

d_call: NA
clone_size: NA
j_call: TRBJ1-1
v_call: TRBV30
cdr3_nt: TGTGCCTGGAGTGTACTCACGGAGACTGAAGCTTTCTTT
cdr3_aa: CAWSVLTETEAFF

d_call: NA
clone_size: NA
j_call: TRBJ1-2
v_call: TRBV5-5
cdr3_nt: TGTGCCAGCAGCCCGACCATACAGGGAACCTATGGCTACACCTTC
cdr3_aa: CASSPTIQGTYGYTF

d_call: NA
clone_size: NA
j_call: TRBJ1-1
v_call: TRBV3-1/TRBV3-2
cdr3_nt: TGTGCCAGCAGCCTCGCGGCTACAGGGTCAGAAGCTTTCTTT
cdr3_aa: CASSLAATGSEAFF

d_call: TRBD1
clone_size: NA
j_call: TRBJ1-1
v_call: TRBV6-5
cdr3_nt: TGTGCCAGCCTTGCGCGACAGGGGCGGAAAGCTTTCTTT
cdr3_aa: CASLARQGRKAFF

d_call: TRBD1
clone_size: few
j_call: TRBJ2-3
v_call: TRBV14
cdr3_nt: TGTGCCAGCAGCCGGACAGGCAGTGGAGATACGCAGTATTTT
cdr3_aa: CASSRTGSGDTQYF

d_call: NA
clone_size: NA
j_call: TRBJ2-2
v_call: TRBV30
cdr3_nt: TGTGCCTGGAATAGAGTTTTGAACACCGGGGAGCTGTTTTTT
cdr3_aa: CAWNRVLNTGELFF

d_call: NA
clone_size: NA
j_call: TRBJ2-7
v_call: TRBV7-9
cdr3_nt: TGTGCCAGCAGCTTAATAGGTACAGGGACAGAGCAGTACTTC
cdr3_aa: CASSLIGTGTEQYF

d_call: TRBD2
clone_size: NA
j_call: TRBJ2-7
v_call: TRBV30
cdr3_nt: TGTGCCTGGAGACGACTAGCGGGAGACGAGCAGTACTTC
cdr3_aa: CAWRRLAGDEQYF

d_call: TRBD1
clone_size: NA
j_call: TRBJ2-6
v_call: TRBV7-2
cdr3_nt: TGTGCCAGCAGACAAGCGGGGACAGGGTTATCTGGGGCCAACGTCCTGACTTTC
cdr3_aa: CASRQAGTGLSGANVLTF

d_call: TRBD1
clone_size: NA
j_call: TRBJ1-5
v_call: TRBV19
cdr3_nt: TGTGCCAGTAGTCTCCGCAAAGGACAGGGCCTTCATCAGCCCCAGCATTTT
cdr3_aa: CASSLRKGQGLHQPQHF

d_call: NA
clone_size: NA
j_call: TRBJ1-5
v_call: TRBV21-1
cdr3_nt: TGTGCCAGCAGCAAACGCGGGGCCATTAATCAGCCCCAGCATTTT
cdr3_aa: CASSKRGAINQPQHF

d_call: NA
clone_size: NA
j_call: TRBJ2-5
v_call: TRBV9
cdr3_nt: TGTGCCAGCAGCCCCGGCCGGGGCCAAGAGACCCAGTACTTC
cdr3_aa: CASSPGRGQETQYF

d_call: NA
clone_size: NA
j_call: TRBJ2-2
v_call: TRBV10-3
cdr3_nt: TGTGCCATCAGTGAGAGCGGGAACACCGGGGAGCTGTTTTTT
cdr3_aa: CAISESGNTGELFF

d_call: NA
clone_size: NA
j_call: TRBJ2-7
v_call: TRBV7-9
cdr3_nt: TGTGCCAGCAGCTCCGAGAGGCCAACGGGGGAGCAGTACTTC
cdr3_aa: CASSSERPTGEQYF

d_call: NA
clone_size: NA
j_call: TRBJ1-6
v_call: TRBV30
cdr3_nt: TGTGCCTGGAGTAAGGGCGGGGGTTTTTCACCCCTCCACTTT
cdr3_aa: CAWSKGGGFSPLHF

d_call: NA
clone_size: NA
j_call: TRBJ1-1
v_call: TRBV10-3
cdr3_nt: TGTGCCATCAGTGGGGAGGGGCAGGGCACTGAAGCTTTCTTT
cdr3_aa: CAISGEGQGTEAFF

d_call: TRBD2
clone_size: once
j_call: TRBJ2-7
v_call: TRBV30
cdr3_nt: TGTGCCTGGAGTGTGGAACTAGCGGGGGGCTGGTACTTC
cdr3_aa: CAWSVELAGGWYF

d_call: NA
clone_size: many
j_call: TRBJ1-4
v_call: TRBV30
cdr3_nt: TGTGCCTGGAGTGTCCTCCGGGAAAAACTGTTTTTT
cdr3_aa: CAWSVLREKLFF

d_call: NA
clone_size: few
j_call: TRBJ2-5
v_call: TRBV19
cdr3_nt: TGTGCCAGTAGTTCCACAGCCTCAGAGACCCAGTACTTC
cdr3_aa: CASSSTASETQYF

d_call: TRBD1
clone_size: NA
j_call: TRBJ1-1
v_call: TRBV4-2
cdr3_nt: TGTGCCAGCAGCCAAGTGACCCAGGGGGCCTCTGAAGCTTTCTTT
cdr3_aa: CASSQVTQGASEAFF

d_call: TRBD2
clone_size: NA
j_call: TRBJ2-1
v_call: TRBV27
cdr3_nt: TGTGCCAGCAGACGGGTTGGACTAGCGGGAGTCGATGAGCAGTTCTTC
cdr3_aa: CASRRVGLAGVDEQFF

d_call: TRBD1
clone_size: NA
j_call: TRBJ1-3
v_call: TRBV18
cdr3_nt: TGTGCCAGCTCACCGTCCCAGGGGGGAGTCTCTGGAAACACCATATATTTT
cdr3_aa: CASSPSQGGVSGNTIYF

d_call: NA
clone_size: few
j_call: TRBJ1-6
v_call: TRBV6-2/TRBV6-3
cdr3_nt: TGTGCCAGCAGTTACCATCCCGGCGGGGTCTTGTCCTATAATTCACCCCTCCACTTT
cdr3_aa: CASSYHPGGVLSYNSPLHF

d_call: TRBD2
clone_size: NA
j_call: TRBJ2-3
v_call: TRBV12-5
cdr3_nt: TGTGCTAGTGATCTGAGCGGGGGGGACACAGATACGCAGTATTTT
cdr3_aa: CASDLSGGDTDTQYF

d_call: NA
clone_size: once
j_call: TRBJ1-2
v_call: TRBV30
cdr3_nt: TGTGCCTGGAGTGAAAGGGGATATGTTACTGGCTACACCTTC
cdr3_aa: CAWSERGYVTGYTF

d_call: NA
clone_size: NA
j_call: TRBJ2-2
v_call: TRBV3-1/TRBV3-2
cdr3_nt: TGTGCCAGCAGCCAAGTAAGTGCTCGGACCGGGGAGCTGTTTTTT
cdr3_aa: CASSQVSARTGELFF

d_call: NA
clone_size: NA
j_call: TRBJ2-5
v_call: TRBV4-2
cdr3_nt: TGTGCCAGCAGCCAAGACCCTAGTCAAGAGACCCAGTACTTC
cdr3_aa: CASSQDPSQETQYF